A selection of T cell receptor beta chains follows, all from one sample in a study of T cells in Graves' hyperthyroidism and ophthalmopathy. MiXCR, applied by TCRdb to the multiplex PCR reads, yields one record per CDR3 protein. This sample has 300,000 to 450,000 distinct CDR3 sequences, with roughly 14% found just once. Sequencing was done on a sample of blood. These receptors originate from a man aged 25-45 years with Graves' hyperthyroidism that later progressed to Graves' ophthalmopathy. CDR3s include the opening cysteine and the closing phenylalanine or tryptophan. A D gene is named only where the DNA matches it firmly. Size is stated for part of the rows, as once, few or many counts, or as a class when the clone is expanded.

13	TRBV7-9	TRBJ1-1	-	-	CASSLDSSNEAFF	TGTGCCAGCAGCTTAGACAGTTCGAACGAAGCTTTCTTT
14	TRBV12-3/TRBV12-4	TRBJ1-4	many	-	CASSLALGDEKLFF	TGTGCCAGCAGTTTAGCGCTCGGGGATGAAAAACTGTTTTTT
15	TRBV28	TRBJ2-5	many	-	CASSLARGVQETQYF	TGTGCCAGCAGTTTAGCTAGAGGGGTCCAAGAGACCCAGTACTTC
13	TRBV28	TRBJ1-1	many	-	CASSFGLHTEAFF	TGTGCCAGCAGTTTTGGGCTCCACACTGAAGCTTTCTTT
16	TRBV4-2	TRBJ2-2	few	TRBD2	CASSQDTSGGAGELFF	TGTGCCAGCAGCCAAGATACTAGCGGGGGGGCCGGGGAGCTGTTTTTT
16	TRBV2	TRBJ2-5	many	TRBD1	CASSNGGTGGMETQYF	TGTGCCAGCTCCAACGGGGGGACAGGGGGCATGGAGACCCAGTACTTC
15	TRBV28	TRBJ2-7	-	-	CASSPGQIISYEQYF	TGTGCCAGCAGTCCCGGACAGATAATATCCTACGAGCAGTACTTC
14	TRBV4-1	TRBJ2-7	-	-	CASSQEQGQWEQYF	TGCGCCAGCAGCCAAGAACAAGGGCAATGGGAGCAGTACTTC
13	TRBV10-3	TRBJ1-5	many	TRBD1	CAIAPDRDQPQHF	TGTGCCATCGCCCCGGACAGGGATCAGCCCCAGCATTTT
14	TRBV13	TRBJ1-5	many	-	CASSFEWSNQPQHF	TGTGCCAGCAGCTTCGAATGGAGCAATCAGCCCCAGCATTTT
14	TRBV18	TRBJ2-3	-	TRBD1	CASSPDRVADTQYF	TGTGCCAGCTCACCGGACAGGGTGGCAGATACGCAGTATTTT
13	TRBV7-7	TRBJ2-1	many	TRBD2	CASSLAGGDEQFF	TGTGCTAGCAGTCTTGCGGGGGGGGATGAGCAGTTCTTC
15	TRBV12-5	TRBJ2-2	many	-	CASGVGNANTGELFF	TGTGCTAGTGGTGTCGGGAACGCGAACACCGGGGAGCTGTTTTTT
15	TRBV2	TRBJ1-3	many	-	CASSERKGTGNTIYF	TGTGCCAGCAGTGAACGGAAGGGGACTGGAAACACCATATATTTT
16	TRBV11-3	TRBJ1-6	many	-	CASSLAVRSANSPLHF	TGTGCCAGCAGCTTAGCCGTCAGGTCAGCTAATTCACCCCTCCACTTT
16	TRBV19	TRBJ1-5	many	TRBD1	CASSMGTGTSNQPQHF	TGTGCCAGTAGTATGGGGACAGGGACTAGCAATCAGCCCCAGCATTTT
16	TRBV20-1	TRBJ2-1	-	-	CSARDGGGLSYNEQFF	TGCAGTGCTAGAGATGGGGGGGGGCTCTCCTACAATGAGCAGTTCTTC
13	TRBV11-3	TRBJ1-4	many	-	CASSLGRDEKLFF	TGTGCCAGCAGCTTAGGGAGGGATGAAAAACTGTTTTTT
15	TRBV6-1	TRBJ2-2	few	TRBD1	CASSEHRGRNGELFF	TGTGCCAGCAGTGAACACAGGGGGCGGAACGGGGAGCTGTTTTTT
13	TRBV6-1	TRBJ2-1	few	-	CATQSSSTNEQFF	TGTGCCACCCAGTCCAGCAGCACCAATGAGCAGTTCTTC
15	TRBV30	TRBJ2-5	-	TRBD2	CAWSRLAGDQETQYF	TGTGCCTGGAGTCGACTAGCGGGGGACCAAGAGACCCAGTACTTC
15	TRBV10-2	TRBJ1-1	-	-	CASSGLRTLNTEAFF	TGCGCCAGCAGTGGCCTTCGCACCTTGAACACTGAAGCTTTCTTT
13	TRBV16	TRBJ1-4	few	-	CASARAGNEKLFF	TGTGCCAGCGCCAGGGCAGGGAATGAAAAACTGTTTTTT
15	TRBV7-9	TRBJ2-7	many	TRBD2	CASSDRAGGPNEQYF	TGTGCCAGCAGCGACCGTGCGGGGGGGCCGAACGAGCAGTACTTC
18	TRBV2	TRBJ2-1	many	TRBD1	CASRAQQPGQGSYNEQFF	TGTGCCAGCAGAGCTCAGCAACCGGGACAGGGGTCCTACAATGAGCAGTTCTTC
14	TRBV5-1	TRBJ2-1	-	-	CASSLSAGPNEQFF	TGCGCCAGCAGCTTAAGTGCCGGACCCAATGAGCAGTTCTTC
16	TRBV10-3	TRBJ1-2	many	-	CAISEGGPEAIYGYTF	TGTGCCATCAGTGAAGGGGGTCCTGAGGCAATCTATGGCTACACCTTC
14	TRBV6-5	TRBJ2-5	many	-	CASSYSPSQETQYF	TGTGCCAGCAGTTACTCGCCGAGCCAAGAGACCCAGTACTTC
12	TRBV10-2	TRBJ1-6	few	TRBD1	CASGTGDSPLHF	TGCGCCAGCGGGACAGGGGATTCACCCCTCCACTTT
14	TRBV10-3	TRBJ2-7	many	-	CAIRWGPSSYEQYF	TGTGCCATCAGGTGGGGCCCTAGCTCCTACGAGCAGTACTTC
15	TRBV7-7	TRBJ2-3	few	TRBD1	CASSTGQGAGDTQYF	TGTGCTAGCAGCACGGGACAGGGGGCCGGAGATACGCAGTATTTT
14	TRBV11-2	TRBJ2-7	many	-	CASSLQVLTYEQYF	TGTGCCAGCAGCTTACAAGTGCTAACCTACGAGCAGTACTTC
16	TRBV28	TRBJ2-1	many	-	CASSLDGVGAYNEQFF	TGTGCCAGCAGTTTAGACGGCGTCGGGGCTTACAATGAGCAGTTCTTC
15	TRBV10-3	TRBJ2-7	few	TRBD1	CAISGQGISSYEQYF	TGTGCCATCAGTGGACAGGGGATAAGCTCCTACGAGCAGTACTTC
14	TRBV28	TRBJ2-4	-	-	CASSFGDTTNIQYF	TGTGCCAGCAGTTTCGGCGACACGACAAACATTCAGTACTTC
15	TRBV30	TRBJ2-5	-	-	CAWSDRGLRGGSQYF	TGTGCCTGGAGTGATCGGGGGCTGAGAGGGGGCAGCCAGTACTTC
14	TRBV6-1	TRBJ2-7	few	-	CASSEVGGQDEQYF	TGTGCCAGCAGTGAAGTCGGGGGGCAGGACGAGCAGTACTTC
16	TRBV19	TRBJ2-2	-	TRBD1	CASSKAGTGLTGELFF	TGTGCCAGTAGTAAGGCAGGGACAGGACTCACCGGGGAGCTGTTTTTT
15	TRBV19	TRBJ1-6	many	-	CASSTGAANNSPLHF	TGTGCCAGTAGTACCGGAGCAGCGAATAATTCACCCCTCCACTTT
16	TRBV5-1	TRBJ2-3	few	TRBD2	CASSLAGTSEWDTQYF	TGCGCCAGCAGCTTGGCCGGGACTAGTGAATGGGATACGCAGTATTTT
13	TRBV29-1	TRBJ2-5	-	-	CSVVGLFQETQYF	TGCAGCGTTGTCGGACTGTTTCAAGAGACCCAGTACTTC
14	TRBV6-1	TRBJ2-7	many	-	CASSLTVEYYEQYF	TGTGCCAGCAGTTTGACAGTGGAATACTACGAGCAGTACTTC
14	TRBV10-3	TRBJ2-7	many	TRBD1	CAIKDQGAIYEQYF	TGTGCCATCAAGGACCAGGGGGCGATCTACGAGCAGTACTTC
15	TRBV5-1	TRBJ2-7	few	TRBD2	CASSSSGTLSYEQYF	TGCGCCAGCAGCTCTAGCGGGACTCTCTCCTACGAGCAGTACTTC
16	TRBV2	TRBJ1-1	-	-	CASSDGRGHPNTVAFF	TGTGCCAGCAGTGATGGGCGCGGGCACCCGAACACTGTAGCTTTCTTT
13	TRBV13	TRBJ2-5	many	-	CASSSRGRETQYF	TGTGCCAGCAGCTCCCGGGGGCGGGAGACCCAGTACTTC
12	TRBV20-1	TRBJ1-2	-	-	CSASRDGSQGTF	TGCAGTGCTAGCCGGGACGGGTCCCAAGGGACCTTC
13	TRBV29-1	TRBJ2-1	-	-	CSVEVYGGYEQFF	TGCAGCGTTGAAGTTTACGGGGGCTATGAGCAGTTCTTC
15	TRBV6-9	TRBJ2-1	-	TRBD2	CASSYPAGGYNEQFF	TGTGCCAGCAGTTACCCAGCGGGGGGGTACAATGAGCAGTTCTTC
14	TRBV7-9	TRBJ1-3	-	-	CASSLEVEGSQIYF	TGTGCCAGCAGCCTCGAAGTGGAAGGGTCACAAATATATTTT